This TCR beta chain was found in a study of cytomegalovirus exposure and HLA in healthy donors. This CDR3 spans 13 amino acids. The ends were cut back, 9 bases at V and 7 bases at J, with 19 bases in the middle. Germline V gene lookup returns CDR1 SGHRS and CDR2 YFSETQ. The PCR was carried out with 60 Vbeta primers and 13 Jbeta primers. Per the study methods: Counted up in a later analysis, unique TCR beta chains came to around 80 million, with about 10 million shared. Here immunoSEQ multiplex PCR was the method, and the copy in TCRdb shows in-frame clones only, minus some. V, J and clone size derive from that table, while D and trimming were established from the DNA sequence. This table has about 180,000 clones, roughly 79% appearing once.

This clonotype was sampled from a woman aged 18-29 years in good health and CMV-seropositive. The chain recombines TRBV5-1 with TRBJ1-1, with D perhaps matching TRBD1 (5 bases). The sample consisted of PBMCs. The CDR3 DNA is TGCGCCACCAGTAGGTTTCAGGGCGGTGAAGCTTTCTTT. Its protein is CATSRFQGGEAFF.